This T cell receptor beta chain was sequenced in a study of T cell responses to AZD1222 COVID-19 vaccine. The protocol was immunoSEQ multiplex PCR, while the TCRdb copy is restricted to in-frame clones and leaves out a portion. Of 180,000 or so clones listed, around nine tenths are singletons. CDR3 length: 13 amino acids. V dropped 7 bases and J dropped 0 bases, with 10 bases sitting between them. The germline gives CDR1 SQVTM, CDR2 ANQGSEA. The origin of this receptor is an adult in good health. Sequencing used peripheral blood, obtained on day 0 of AZD1222 vaccination. J is TRBJ2-1 and V is TRBV29-1; the D call may be TRBD1 or TRBD2 (5 bases each). This CDR3 is CSGDGSSYNEQFF. The CDR3 region has the DNA TGCAGCGGGGACGGCAGCTCCTACAATGAGCAGTTCTTC.